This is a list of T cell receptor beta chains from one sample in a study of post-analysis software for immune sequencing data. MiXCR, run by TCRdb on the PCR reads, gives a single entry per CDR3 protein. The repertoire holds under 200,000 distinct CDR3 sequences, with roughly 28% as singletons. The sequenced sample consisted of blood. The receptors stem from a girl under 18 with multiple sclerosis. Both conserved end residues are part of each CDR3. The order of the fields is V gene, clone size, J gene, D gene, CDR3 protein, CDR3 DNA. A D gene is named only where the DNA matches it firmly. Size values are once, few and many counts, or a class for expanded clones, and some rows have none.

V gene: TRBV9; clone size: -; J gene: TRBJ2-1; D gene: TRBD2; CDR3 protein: CASSVVGTSSYNEQFF; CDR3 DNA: TGTGCCAGCAGCGTAGTTGGGACTAGCAGCTACAATGAGCAGTTCTTC
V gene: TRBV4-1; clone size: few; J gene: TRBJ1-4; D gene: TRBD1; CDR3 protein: CASSQNDRENEKLFF; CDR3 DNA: TGCGCCAGCAGCCAAAACGACAGGGAGAATGAAAAACTGTTTTTT
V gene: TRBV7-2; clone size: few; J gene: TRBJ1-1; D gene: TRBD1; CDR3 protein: CASSLGTGGYTEAFF; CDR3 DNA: TGTGCCAGCAGCTTGGGGACAGGGGGTTACACTGAAGCTTTCTTT
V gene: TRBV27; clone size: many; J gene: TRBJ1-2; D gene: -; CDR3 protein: CASSLDGTAYGYTF; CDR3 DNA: TGTGCCAGCAGTTTAGACGGGACGGCCTATGGCTACACCTTC
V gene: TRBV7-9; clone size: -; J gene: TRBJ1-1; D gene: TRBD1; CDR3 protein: CASWGGTGNTEAFF; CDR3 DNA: TGTGCCAGCTGGGGGGGGACAGGGAACACTGAAGCTTTCTTT
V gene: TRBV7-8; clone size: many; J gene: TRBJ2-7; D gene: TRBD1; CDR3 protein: CASSLAGTGGEQYF; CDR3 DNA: TGTGCCAGCAGCTTGGCCGGGACAGGGGGCGAGCAGTACTTC
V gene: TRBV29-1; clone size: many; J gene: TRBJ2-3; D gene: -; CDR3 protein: CSSGPSRGGGTQYF; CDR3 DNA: TGCAGCTCTGGCCCCAGCAGGGGAGGGGGTACGCAGTATTTT
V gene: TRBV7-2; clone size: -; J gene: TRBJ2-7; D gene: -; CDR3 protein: CASSLSTGEQYF; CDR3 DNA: TGTGCCAGCAGCTTATCCACGGGCGAGCAGTACTTC
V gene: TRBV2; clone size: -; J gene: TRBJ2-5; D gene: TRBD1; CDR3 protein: CASHRTGGWETQYF; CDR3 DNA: TGTGCCAGCCACCGGACAGGGGGCTGGGAGACCCAGTACTTC
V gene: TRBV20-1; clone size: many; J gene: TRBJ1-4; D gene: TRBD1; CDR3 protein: CSARDFTGVTNEKLFF; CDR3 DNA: TGCAGTGCTAGGGACTTTACAGGGGTAACTAATGAAAAACTGTTTTTT
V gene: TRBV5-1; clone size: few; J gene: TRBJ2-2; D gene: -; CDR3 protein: CASSVSGPTGELFF; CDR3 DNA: TGCGCCAGCAGCGTAAGCGGGCCCACCGGGGAGCTGTTTTTT
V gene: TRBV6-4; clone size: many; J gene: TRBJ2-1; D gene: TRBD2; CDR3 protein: CASSRSGGRAYNEQFF; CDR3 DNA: TGTGCCAGCAGTCGCTCGGGCGGGAGGGCATACAATGAGCAGTTCTTC
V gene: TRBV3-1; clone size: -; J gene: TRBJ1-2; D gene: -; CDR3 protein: CASSLSLNYGYTF; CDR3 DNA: TGTGCCAGCAGCCTAAGTCTCAACTATGGCTACACCTTC
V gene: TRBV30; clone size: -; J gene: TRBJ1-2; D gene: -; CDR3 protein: CAWSGTQGYGYTF; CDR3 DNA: TGTGCCTGGAGTGGGACGCAAGGCTATGGCTACACCTTC
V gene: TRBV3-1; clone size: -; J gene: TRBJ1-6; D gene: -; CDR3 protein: CASSQRSGQRNSPLHF; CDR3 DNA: TGTGCCAGCAGCCAAAGGTCCGGACAGCGGAATTCACCCCTCCACTTT
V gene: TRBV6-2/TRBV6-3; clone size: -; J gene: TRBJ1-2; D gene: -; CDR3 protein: CAISTSQGRNYGYTF; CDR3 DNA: TGTGCCATCAGTACCTCTCAGGGGAGAAACTATGGCTACACCTTC
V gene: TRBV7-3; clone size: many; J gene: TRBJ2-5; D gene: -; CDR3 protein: CASSRGSQETQYF; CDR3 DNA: TGTGCCAGCAGTCGGGGGTCGCAAGAGACCCAGTACTTC
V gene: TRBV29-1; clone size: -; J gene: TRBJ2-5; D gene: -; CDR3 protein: CSVEGTAQETQYF; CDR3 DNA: TGCAGCGTTGAAGGGACAGCCCAAGAGACCCAGTACTTC